The present entry profiles one T cell receptor beta chain with its context. Its antigen is unidentified. Trimming stripped 3 bases from V and 2 bases from J, with 8 bases between. CDR1 and CDR2 from the germline V gene are GTSNPN and SVGIG (reference sequence). The CDR3 is 12 residues long. This entry comes from a study of cytomegalovirus exposure and HLA in healthy donors. Notes on the study in general: Highly shared sequence variants in one cluster were likely a sequencing artifact. In an earlier analysis, in approximately 570 donors, most V segments appeared productive either ~90% or ~30% of the time.

The primer mix had 60 Vbeta and 13 Jbeta primers. As handled by the study authors: About 80 million unique TCR beta chains, 9.5 million to 11 million of them shared, were counted by a later analysis. Clones were sequenced by immunoSEQ multiplex PCR, and TCRdb holds only the in-frame ones, with some missing. For V, J and clone size, that table is used; D and trimming come from the DNA. The data contain some 200,000 clones, roughly 73% of them singletons. The chain joins TRBV30 to TRBJ2-7; TRBD1 is a possible D gene (5 bases). Specimen: PBMCs. The source is a woman aged 30 to 39 in good health and CMV-seronegative. For the CDR3, the DNA is TGTGCCTGGAGACCCAGGGCCTACGAGCAGTACTTC. It codes for CAWRPRAYEQYF.